This TCR beta chain came from a study of T cell changes during pregnancy in multiple sclerosis (dated by TCRdb to between 2019 and 2020). In the study overall: The study looked at changes in the T cell repertoire across pregnancy in women with multiple sclerosis.

This clone occurred once. Its recognized antigen is unknown. Base quality data are lacking; no much larger clone is found one base away. To prepare the library, the immunoSEQ multiplex PCR assay was applied. TCRdb took this table from immuneACCESS and kept in-frame rearrangements with V and J called. Such tables lack part of the clones; where checked against another copy, unresolved V genes explain under half of the gap, and the rest is unexplained. This sample has over 30,000 clones in its table, and roughly 89% of those were observed once. Of the sample, around 3.9% is held by the ten largest clones. From its cysteine to its phenylalanine, the CDR3 spans 16 amino acids. Left in the record is the CDR3 DNA by itself, 48 bases read in frame from the first base. CDR1 and CDR2 are drawn from the germline V gene: ENHRY, SYGVKD. Germline trimming: 10 bases from V, 2 bases from J; junction bases outside gene matches: 6.

This clonotype was sampled from a female donor in good health, enrolled as a control in a pregnancy study. The rearranged chain carries TRBV10-3 and TRBJ2-3, with 16 central nucleotides matching TRBD2. Sequencing used CD8+ T cells from peripheral blood mononuclear cells, obtained in the second trimester of pregnancy. CDR3 loop: CATGLAGGPYTDTQYF. The bases read TGTGCCACGGGACTAGCGGGGGGGCCTTACACAGATACGCAGTATTTT.